This TCR beta chain was profiled in a study of ipilimumab plus nivolumab after autologous stem cell transplantation. Study-wide context: Median doses per patient: roughly five ipilimumab, fewer than ten nivolumab.

The V end lost 2 bases, the J end lost 4 bases, and 8 bases lay between the germline ends. This CDR3 region has 13 residues. Germline CDR1 is MRHNA and CDR2 is SNTAGT. The protocol was immunoSEQ multiplex PCR, while the TCRdb copy is restricted to in-frame clones and leaves out a portion. The table has 15,000 to 20,000 clones, over 75% seen once. Patients received nivolumab 3 mg/kg at weeks 1, 4, 7, 10, then fortnightly to week 26. The TCR was taken from a male donor with diffuse large B-cell lymphoma. This chain uses TRBV6-4 with TRBJ1-2; D call uncertain. Sequenced here: PBMCs, sampled in a trial of ipilimumab plus nivolumab as post-transplant consolidation. CDR3 sequence: CASSDGQTYGYTF. The CDR3 DNA follows: TGTGCCAGCAGTGACGGGCAGACCTATGGCTACACCTTC.